The text below deals with one T cell receptor (beta chain). The antigen remains undetermined. Assay: immunoSEQ multiplex PCR; the TCRdb copy retains only in-frame clones and omits some. Here the sample spans 81,000 or so clones, roughly 91% being singletons. The sample is drawn from a study of OX40 agonist ivuxolimab in advanced cancers. Overall study context: Enrollees could have had prior anti-PD-1, anti-PD-L1 or anti-CTLA-4 therapy, which about 40% had received.

General study points: The study observed clonal expansion of CD4+ and CD8+ blood T cells by week 6 at 0.1 to 3.0 mg/kg.

The clonotype comes from an adult with an advanced solid tumor such as melanoma, head and neck, liver or kidney cancer. The source was CD4+ or CD8+ T cells sorted from blood, collected in a trial of the OX40 agonist ivuxolimab.

The chain's CDR3 is CASSRDRGIDTEAFF. The CDR3 DNA sequence: TGTGCCAGCAGCCGGGACAGGGGAATAGACACTGAAGCTTTCTTT. The rearrangement uses TRBV6-6 and TRBJ1-1; 10 positions match TRBD1. The CDR3 extends over 15 amino acids. Germline V gene data show CDR1 as MNHNY and CDR2 as SVGAGI (reference sequence). The V segment lost 6 bases and the J segment 3 bases; nucleotides outside the gene matches: 7.